A selection of T cell receptor beta chains follows, all from one sample in a study of blood T cell repertoires in COVID-19. The method was immunoSEQ multiplex PCR; TCRdb's version includes in-frame clones alone and lacks a portion of them. The sample shows around 250,000 clones, less than 90% of them seen only once. Sequences were obtained from peripheral blood. These receptors were collected from a woman aged 40 to 55 who had recovered from COVID-19. Both conserved end residues are part of each CDR3. A D gene is named only where the DNA matches it firmly. Part of the rows lack a size; the others show once, few, many or a class for expanded clones.

d_gene	v_gene	abundance	len	j_gene	CDR3aa	CDR3nt
NA	TRBV24-1	many	12	TRBJ2-1	CATGKTGNEQFF	TGTGCCACCGGAAAAACAGGGAATGAGCAGTTCTTC
NA	TRBV12-3/TRBV12-4	NA	13	TRBJ1-2	CASSLGREYGYTF	TGTGCCAGCAGTTTGGGCCGGGAGTATGGCTACACCTTC
TRBD1	TRBV19	NA	15	TRBJ2-5	CASSIGTGIQETQYF	TGTGCCAGTAGTATAGGGACAGGTATACAAGAGACCCAGTACTTC
TRBD1	TRBV13	NA	14	TRBJ1-3	CASTDREGGNTIYF	TGTGCCAGCACCGACAGGGAAGGTGGAAACACCATATATTTT
NA	TRBV19	NA	13	TRBJ1-1	CASSTGQSTEAFF	TGTGCCAGTAGTACCGGACAGAGCACTGAAGCTTTCTTT
TRBD1	TRBV27	NA	14	TRBJ1-6	CASSSGLGGSPLHF	TGTGCCAGCAGTTCCGGTTTAGGGGGCTCACCCCTCCACTTT
NA	TRBV28	NA	15	TRBJ2-7	CASSFRRLSIYEQYF	TGTGCCAGCAGTTTCCGCAGGCTCAGCATCTACGAGCAGTACTTC
TRBD2	TRBV24-1	NA	13	TRBJ2-1	CATSVGTGGEQFF	TGTGCCACCAGTGTCGGGACGGGGGGTGAGCAGTTCTTC
NA	TRBV6-5	NA	13	TRBJ1-5	CASSPREGQPQHF	TGTGCCAGCAGCCCCCGGGAAGGTCAGCCCCAGCATTTT
NA	TRBV5-1	NA	14	TRBJ1-2	CASSLIPGPDGYTF	TGCGCCAGCAGCTTGATACCAGGGCCGGATGGCTACACCTTC
NA	TRBV2	NA	12	TRBJ1-4	CASSEDSEKLFF	TGTGCCAGCAGTGAGGACAGCGAAAAACTGTTTTTT
NA	TRBV28	NA	13	TRBJ1-3	CTSRDTGGNTIYF	TGTACCTCCCGGGACACCGGGGGAAACACCATATATTTT
NA	TRBV28	NA	15	TRBJ1-2	CASSPPRAGARGYTF	TGTGCCAGCAGTCCCCCCCGGGCAGGGGCTAGGGGCTACACCTTC
NA	TRBV19	NA	14	TRBJ1-4	CASSPRLSNEKLFF	TGTGCCAGTAGTCCGCGACTGTCTAATGAAAAACTGTTTTTT
NA	TRBV7-8	NA	15	TRBJ1-4	CASSSRRGPNEKLFF	TGTGCCAGCAGCAGCAGGCGGGGGCCTAATGAAAAACTGTTTTTT
NA	TRBV29-1	NA	14	TRBJ1-2	CSVGDHGGPYGYTF	TGCAGCGTTGGGGACCACGGGGGACCCTATGGCTACACCTTC
NA	TRBV7-2	NA	16	TRBJ2-7	CASSLGGVGTPYEQYF	TGTGCCAGCAGCTTAGGTGGAGTCGGCACCCCTTACGAGCAGTACTTC
TRBD1	TRBV2	NA	16	TRBJ1-2	CASTLTLRQGSYGYTF	TGTGCCAGCACCCTGACCCTGAGACAGGGGAGCTATGGCTACACCTTC
NA	TRBV4-1	NA	13	TRBJ2-3	CASSQVIPEEQYF	TGCGCCAGCAGCCAAGTGATACCCGAGGAGCAGTATTTT
NA	TRBV29-1	NA	12	TRBJ1-1	CSVEVSNTEAFF	TGCAGCGTTGAAGTATCGAACACTGAAGCTTTCTTT
NA	TRBV27	NA	14	TRBJ2-7	CASKVSRGTYEQYF	TGTGCCAGCAAAGTCAGCAGGGGTACGTACGAGCAGTACTTC
TRBD1	TRBV28	NA	17	TRBJ1-4	CASSLWSLRDRDEKLFF	TGTGCCAGCAGTTTGTGGAGCTTGAGGGACAGAGATGAAAAACTGTTTTTT
TRBD2	TRBV6-1	NA	16	TRBJ2-2	CASSDGGGAYTGELFF	TGTGCCAGCAGTGACGGCGGGGGGGCGTACACCGGGGAGCTGTTTTTT
NA	TRBV12-1	NA	18	TRBJ1-4	CASSFVWQKTTTNEKLFF	TGTGCCAGCAGCTTTGTCTGGCAGAAAACTACAACTAATGAAAAACTGTTTTTT
TRBD1	TRBV25-1	NA	14	TRBJ2-7	CATRGTGQAYEQYF	TGTGCCACTAGGGGGACAGGGCAAGCCTACGAGCAGTACTTC
TRBD1	TRBV4-1	NA	15	TRBJ2-7	CASSGNRGRIFEQYF	TGCGCCAGCAGCGGAAACAGGGGGCGGATTTTCGAGCAGTACTTC
NA	TRBV5-1	few	14	TRBJ1-6	CASSLGQKNSPLHF	TGCGCCAGCAGCCTTGGACAGAAAAATTCACCCCTCCACTTT
TRBD1	TRBV6-4	NA	15	TRBJ1-6	CASRQGDSQNSPLHF	TGTGCCAGCAGGCAGGGGGACAGCCAGAATTCACCCCTCCACTTT
NA	TRBV5-6	NA	15	TRBJ2-6	CASSPGLSGANVLTF	TGTGCCAGCAGCCCGGGTCTTTCTGGGGCCAACGTCCTGACTTTC
NA	TRBV5-1	NA	12	TRBJ1-2	CASSPEVGGYTF	TGCGCCAGCAGCCCGGAGGTGGGCGGCTACACCTTC
NA	TRBV19	few	15	TRBJ2-5	CASSILARGVKTQYF	TGTGCCAGTAGTATACTAGCGCGGGGAGTTAAGACCCAGTACTTC
NA	TRBV28	NA	12	TRBJ2-7	CASSLGAYEQYF	TGTGCCAGCAGTCTGGGGGCTTACGAGCAGTACTTC
TRBD1	TRBV30	NA	15	TRBJ2-1	CAWTVGTGPYNEQFF	TGTGCCTGGACCGTGGGGACAGGGCCTTACAATGAGCAGTTCTTC
NA	TRBV11-2	NA	14	TRBJ2-7	CASSLLSTPYEQYF	TGTGCCAGCAGCTTACTTTCGACACCCTACGAGCAGTACTTC
NA	TRBV5-1	NA	15	TRBJ1-2	CASSSNVGANYGYTF	TGCGCCAGCAGCTCGAATGTGGGAGCTAACTATGGCTACACCTTC
TRBD1	TRBV4-1	NA	15	TRBJ1-1	CASSLDRGSRTEAFF	TGCGCCAGCAGCCTGGACAGGGGGAGTCGCACTGAAGCTTTCTTT
NA	TRBV15	few	15	TRBJ1-5	CATSRDLGSNQPQHF	TGTGCCACCAGCAGAGATTTGGGCAGCAATCAGCCCCAGCATTTT
NA	TRBV13	NA	18	TRBJ2-2	CASSQLLPGHSNTGELFF	TGTGCCAGCAGCCAATTATTACCGGGACACTCGAACACCGGGGAGCTGTTTTTT
TRBD1	TRBV5-4	NA	14	TRBJ2-5	CASSSRDSKTAQYF	TGTGCCAGCAGCTCGAGGGACAGCAAAACGGCCCAGTACTTC
NA	TRBV28	NA	12	TRBJ2-7	CASSYGGGEQYF	TGTGCCAGCAGTTATGGGGGCGGGGAGCAGTACTTC
NA	TRBV5-1	few	14	TRBJ1-5	CASSLDGSGQPQHF	TGCGCCAGCAGCTTGGATGGGTCCGGGCAGCCCCAGCATTTT
NA	TRBV21-1	few	12	TRBJ1-2	CASGLRRDGYTF	TGTGCCAGCGGCCTCCGGAGGGATGGCTACACCTTC
TRBD1	TRBV7-6	NA	16	TRBJ2-2	CASSFRDRGLGGELFF	TGTGCCAGCAGCTTTAGAGACAGGGGCCTTGGCGGGGAGCTGTTTTTT
TRBD1	TRBV6-2/TRBV6-3	NA	16	TRBJ2-5	CASSYLRTGGKETQYF	TGTGCCAGCAGTTACTTGCGGACAGGGGGCAAGGAGACCCAGTACTTC
NA	TRBV7-9	NA	16	TRBJ1-2	CASSLGQTDLNYGYTF	TGTGCCAGCAGCTTAGGACAGACAGATCTTAACTATGGCTACACCTTC